The entry below gives a single TCR beta chain sequence along with its context. Blood sampling took place at baseline, cycle 4 day 1, and cycle 7 day 1. The table came from immunoSEQ multiplex PCR; TCRdb's copy has only in-frame clones and leaves some out. There are 60,000 or so clones in the sample; roughly 87% occur only once, and roughly 0.79% lies in the top ten. CDR3 length: 14 amino acids. V was shortened by 5 bases and J by 2 bases, with 12 bases between the two germline ends. CDR1 SGHAT and CDR2 FQNNGV come from the germline V gene. The data are from a study of OX40 agonist ivuxolimab in advanced cancers. Whole-study context: Ivuxolimab, an agonist antibody against OX40 (CD134), was given to patients. Participants averaged around 60 years of age (range about 23 to 80) and were around 85% male.

This receptor was obtained from an adult with an advanced solid tumor such as melanoma, head and neck, liver or kidney cancer. The sample consisted of CD4+ or CD8+ T cells sorted from blood, taken in a trial of the OX40 agonist ivuxolimab. The chain links TRBV11-2 to TRBJ2-5, with D perhaps given as TRBD1 or TRBD2 (7 bases each). The CDR3 sequence is CASSQGGQQETQYF. In nucleotides, the CDR3 is TGTGCCAGCAGCCAGGGGGGGCAGCAAGAGACCCAGTACTTC. The full variable domain, with the rest looked up from reference TRBV11-2 and TRBJ2-5, is EAGVAQSPRYKIIEKRQSVAFWCNPISGHATLYWYQQILGQGPKLLIQFQNNGVVDDSQLPKDRFSAERLKGVDSTLKIQPAKLEDSAVYLCASSQGGQQETQYFGPGTRLLVL.